This T cell receptor (beta chain) was sequenced in a study of graft-versus-host responses after intestinal transplantation. The germline gives CDR1 SNHLY, CDR2 FYNNEI. The V end was cut by 11 bases, the J end by 2 bases, with 20 bases between. The length of the CDR3 is 15 residues. Clones were read by immunoSEQ multiplex PCR, and TCRdb kept only the in-frame ones, dropping some. The sample lists over 120,000 clones, nearly 95% occurring once. Regarding the study as a whole: Marrow from the recipient contained GvH clones, some of which had appeared first in ileum or blood.

This clone occurred once. Its antigen remains unknown. The source material was unstimulated CD4+ T cells sorted from spleen or lymph node cells, sampled before intestinal transplant. This chain links TRBV2 with TRBJ2-3; D is possibly TRBD2 (6 bases). The clonotype was recovered from a human donor who received an intestinal transplant. The CDR3 region has the DNA TGTGCCGTTCCCAGGCTAGCGCTATTCACAGATACGCAGTATTTT. It codes for CAVPRLALFTDTQYF.